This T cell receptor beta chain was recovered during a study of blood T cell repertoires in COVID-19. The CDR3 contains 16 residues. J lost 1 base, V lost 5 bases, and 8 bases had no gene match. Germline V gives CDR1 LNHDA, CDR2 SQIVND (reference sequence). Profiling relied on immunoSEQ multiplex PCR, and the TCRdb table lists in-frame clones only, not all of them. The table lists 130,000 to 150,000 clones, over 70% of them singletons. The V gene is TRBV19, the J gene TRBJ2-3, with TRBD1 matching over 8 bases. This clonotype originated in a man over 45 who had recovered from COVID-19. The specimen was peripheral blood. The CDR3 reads CASSSGTGLGTDTQYF. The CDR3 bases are TGTGCCAGTAGTTCGGGGACAGGTTTGGGCACAGATACGCAGTATTTT.